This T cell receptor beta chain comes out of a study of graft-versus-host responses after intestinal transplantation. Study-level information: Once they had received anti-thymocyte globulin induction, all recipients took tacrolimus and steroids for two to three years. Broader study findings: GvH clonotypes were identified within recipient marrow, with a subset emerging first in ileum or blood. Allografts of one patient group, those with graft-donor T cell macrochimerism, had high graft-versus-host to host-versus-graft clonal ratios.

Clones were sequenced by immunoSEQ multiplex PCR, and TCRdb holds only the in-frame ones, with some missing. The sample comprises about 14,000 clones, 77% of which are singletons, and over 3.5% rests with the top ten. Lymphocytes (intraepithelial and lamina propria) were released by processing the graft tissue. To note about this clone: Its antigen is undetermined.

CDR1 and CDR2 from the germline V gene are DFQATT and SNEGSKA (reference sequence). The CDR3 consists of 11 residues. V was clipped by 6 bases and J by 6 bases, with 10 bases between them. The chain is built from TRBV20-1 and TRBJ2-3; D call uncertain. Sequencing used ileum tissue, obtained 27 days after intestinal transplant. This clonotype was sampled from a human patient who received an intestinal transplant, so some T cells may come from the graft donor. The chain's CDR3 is CSAQTRDTQYF. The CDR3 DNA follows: TGCAGTGCCCAGACGCGGGATACGCAGTATTTT.